This entry concerns a single TCR beta chain. No antigen is known for it. The sample is drawn from a study of T cell responses to AZD1222 COVID-19 vaccine. Study observations and caveats: Clonal diversity was possibly underestimated; the donors were predominantly white British and more often female.

Researchers grouped second doses given at about 4 or about 12 weeks into one pool. The table came from immunoSEQ multiplex PCR; TCRdb's copy has only in-frame clones and leaves some out. The sample yields around 44,000 clones, 65% to 90% seen once. Trimming stripped 6 bases from V and 3 bases from J, with 11 bases between. The CDR3 is made up of 13 amino acids. The sequence derives from an adult who received the AZD1222 COVID-19 vaccine. The chain combines TRBV12-3 or TRBV12-4 with TRBJ1-2; weak D call: TRBD1 (5 bases). Specimen: peripheral blood, collected 28 days after the second AZD1222 dose. The CDR3 DNA reads TGTGCCAGCAGACTACAGGTAGACTATGGCTACACCTTC. This translates into CASRLQVDYGYTF.